Below, 17 T cell receptor beta chains from the same sample are listed, as sequenced in a study of blood T cell repertoires in COVID-19. The protocol was immunoSEQ multiplex PCR, while the TCRdb copy is restricted to in-frame clones and leaves out a portion. Seen here are 84,000 or so clones, roughly 80% observed once, and the top ten hold about 11%. Sequencing input: peripheral blood. Receptor source: a man in his 70s with acute or convalescent COVID-19.

The chain recombines TRBV30 with TRBJ2-3, with 10 bases lining up with TRBD1. This CDR3 is 16 amino acids long. Germline CDR1 and CDR2: GTSNPN and SVGIG (reference sequence). The J segment lost 1 base and the V segment lost 0 bases, leaving 4 bases of the junction unmatched. CDR3 bases: TGTGCCTGGAGTGTAGGGACAGGGGATGGCACAGATACGCAGTATTTT. Encoded protein: CAWSVGTGDGTDTQYF.

This chain joins TRBV28 and TRBJ1-2; 7 bases agree with TRBD1. The V and J ends lost 5 bases and 4 bases, in that order; junction bases with no gene match: 1. The germline CDR1 and CDR2 sequences are MDHEN and SYDVKM. CDR3 length: 12 residues. The CDR3 DNA is TGTGCCAGCAGTCAGGGGGTCTATGGCTACACCTTC. Amino acids: CASSQGVYGYTF.

V and J are TRBV27 and TRBJ1-1; a possible D gene is TRBD1 (5 bases). The germline V gene encodes CDR1 MNHEY and CDR2 SMNVEV (reference sequence). V shed 4 bases and J shed 0 bases, with 12 bases lying between them. CDR3 length: 15 residues. CDR3 sequence: CASSSPGGMNTEAFF. Here the CDR3 DNA reads TGTGCCAGCAGTTCCCCCGGGGGGATGAACACTGAAGCTTTCTTT.

The J gene is TRBJ2-3, the V gene TRBV6-5, with D perhaps matching TRBD1 (6 bases). Germline V gene sequence: CDR1 MNHEY, CDR2 SVGAGI. The CDR3 loop spans 15 amino acids. The V end lost 5 bases, the J end lost 6 bases, and 18 bases lay between the germline ends. Here the CDR3 DNA reads TGTGCCAGCAGTACAGGGCTGGCTCGATCGGATACGCAGTATTTT. This gives the protein CASSTGLARSDTQYF.

The rearrangement joins TRBV3-1 (or the pseudogene TRBV3-2) to TRBJ1-2; 8 nucleotides match TRBD1. Germline CDR1 reads LGHDT; CDR2 reads YNNKEL (reference sequence). This CDR3 contains 13 residues. Germline trimming cut 0 bases from V and 7 bases from J; bases unmatched to any gene: 1. The CDR3 region has the DNA TGTGCCAGCAGCCAAGATGGGACAGGTGGCTACACCTTC. As protein: CASSQDGTGGYTF.

This clone was detected once. The V and J genes are TRBV15 and TRBJ2-5, with TRBD2 identical over 10 bases. The germline gives CDR1 LNHNV, CDR2 YYDKDF (reference sequence). The V gene end was trimmed by 5 bases and the J gene end by 4 bases; junction bases not matched to a gene: 10. The CDR3 runs 16 residues. The DNA of the CDR3 is TGTGCCACCAGCGGAGTAAAGCGGGGGGGCCTAGAGACCCAGTACTTC. It codes for CATSGVKRGGLETQYF.

The rearrangement links TRBV29-1 to TRBJ2-5; TRBD1 is a possible D gene (7 bases). Trimming took 2 bases from V and 5 from J, leaving 15 bases between them. There are 14 residues in the CDR3. Germline loops: CDR1 SQVTM, CDR2 ANQGSEA. CDR3 amino acids: CSVELQGGRETQYF. CDR3 in DNA: TGCAGCGTTGAACTCCAGGGGGGTAGGGAGACCCAGTACTTC.

V is TRBV13 and J is TRBJ2-3; TRBD1 is a possible D gene (6 bases). Trimming removed 5 bases at V and 5 bases at J, with 8 bases between. Germline loops: CDR1 PRHDT, CDR2 FYEKMQ (reference sequence). The CDR3 length is 12 residues. DNA for the CDR3: TGTGCCAGCAGCACCAGGGGAGATACGCAGTATTTT. This gives the protein CASSTRGDTQYF. Full variable domain (rest looked up from reference TRBV13 and TRBJ2-3): AAGVIQSPRHLIKEKRETATLKCYPIPRHDTVYWYQQGPGQDPQFLISFYEKMQSDKGSIPDRFSAQQFSDYHSELNMSSLELGDSALYFCASSTRGDTQYFGPGTRLTVL.

The J gene is TRBJ1-6, the V gene TRBV18, with TRBD1 matching over 7 bases. Trimming removed 2 bases from V and 0 bases from J; junction bases left unmatched: 7. CDR1 and CDR2 from the germline V gene are KGHSH and LQKENI. This CDR3 has 18 amino acids. DNA of the CDR3: TGTGCCAGCTCACCAATAGGTCGGGACAGCTCCTATAATTCACCCCTCCACTTT. It codes for CASSPIGRDSSYNSPLHF.

CDR3 sequence: CASSYSSQANQPQHF. The CDR3 DNA reads TGTGCCAGCAGTTACTCGAGCCAAGCGAATCAGCCCCAGCATTTT. The chain uses TRBV6-6 and TRBJ1-5; D is undetermined. The CDR3 has 15 residues. Trimming left V 0 bases short and J 4 bases short, with 10 bases between. Germline V gene lookup returns CDR1 MNHNY and CDR2 SVGAGI (reference sequence).

This rearrangement joins TRBV7-3 to TRBJ2-7; 11 nucleotides line up with TRBD2. The CDR3 totals 15 residues. J was trimmed by 2 bases and V by 5 bases; bases with no gene match: 5. The V gene's germline CDR1 is SGHTA and CDR2 FQGTGA. This CDR3 is CASSIHSGGAYEQYF. Here the CDR3 DNA reads TGTGCCAGCAGCATCCATAGCGGGGGGGCCTACGAGCAGTACTTC.

The chain combines TRBV7-9 with TRBJ1-1, with D unresolved. Germline V CDR1 and CDR2: SEHNR, FQNEAQ (reference sequence). CDR3 size: 14 residues. Trimming stripped 0 bases from V and 1 base from J, with 6 bases between. CDR3 sequence reads: CASSLAGKNTEAFF. As DNA, the CDR3 is TGTGCCAGCAGCTTAGCCGGTAAGAACACTGAAGCTTTCTTT.

The V and J genes are TRBV5-1 and TRBJ2-7, with TRBD2 matching 8 bases. Germline CDR1 and CDR2: SGHRS and YFSETQ. V lost 2 bases, J lost 4 bases, and 2 bases stayed unmatched. The CDR3 has 13 residues. CDR3 nucleotides: TGCGCCAGCAGCTTCGGACTAGCTTACGAGCAGTACTTC. Amino acids: CASSFGLAYEQYF. The full variable domain, completed using reference TRBV5-1 and TRBJ2-7, is KAGVTQTPRYLIKTRGQQVTLSCSPISGHRSVSWYQQTPGQGLQFLFEYFSETQRNKGNFPGRFSGRQFSNSRSEMNVSTLELGDSALYLCASSFGLAYEQYFGPGTRLTVT.

This clone was seen only a few times. The chain employs TRBV5-1 and TRBJ2-1; 9 bases fit TRBD2. The CDR3 loop spans 16 amino acids. The V gene end was trimmed by 0 bases and the J gene end by 8 bases; junction bases not matched to a gene: 9. Germline CDR1 reads SGHRS; CDR2 reads YFSETQ. Here the CDR3 reads CASSLGLAGPQHEQFF. CDR3 DNA sequence: TGCGCCAGCAGCTTGGGGCTAGCGGGGCCTCAGCATGAGCAGTTCTTC.

The chain is built from TRBV19 and TRBJ2-1, with 13 bases lining up with TRBD2. The CDR3 covers 16 residues. From germline, CDR1 is LNHDA and CDR2 SQIVND (reference sequence). After removal of 8 bases from V and 0 bases from J, the junction contained 4 bases not matched to a gene. CDR3 sequence reads: CASGLAGVRSYNEQFF. In DNA form, the CDR3 reads TGTGCCAGTGGACTAGCGGGGGTCCGCTCCTACAATGAGCAGTTCTTC. The full variable domain, completed using reference TRBV19 and TRBJ2-1, is DGGITQSPKYLFRKEGQNVTLSCEQNLNHDAMYWYRQDPGQGLRLIYYSQIVNDFQKGDIAEGYSVSREKKESFPLTVTSAQKNPTAFYLCASGLAGVRSYNEQFFGPGTRLTVL.

This chain connects TRBV11-2 to TRBJ2-5; 16 bases align to TRBD2. This CDR3 comprises 18 residues. Germline CDR1 reads SGHAT; CDR2 reads FQNNGV. V shed 2 bases and J 6 bases; nucleotides not matched to a gene: 9. DNA of the CDR3: TGTGCCAGCAGCTTATCTGGGACTAGCGGGGGGGCACTGAAGACCCAGTACTTC. Its protein product is CASSLSGTSGGALKTQYF.

The chain has TRBV24-1 and TRBJ1-1; 8 positions agree with TRBD1. This CDR3 is built from 15 residues. With 3 bases clipped from V and 4 bases from J, the junction kept 6 bases outside the gene matches. CDR1 and CDR2 from the germline V gene are KGHDR and SFDVKD. The CDR3 region has the DNA TGTGCCACCAGTGATGAGGGGACAGGACCCACTGAAGCTTTCTTT. Protein: CATSDEGTGPTEAFF.